The present TCR beta chain was sequenced within a study of blood T cell repertoires in COVID-19 (dated by TCRdb to 2020 to 2021). General notes on the study: Samples covering the acute and convalescent phases of COVID-19 were provided by collaborators in the United States, Italy and Spain. The prospective study material was composed of cDNA or gDNA derived from T cells, B-cell-depleted T cells, or PBMCs. Subjects who had been exposed to COVID-19, were actively infected with it, or had recovered from it provided the deeply sampled blood TCRbeta repertoires that made up the dataset. The repertoires were released in a freely available public database meant as a resource for research on the immune response to SARS-CoV-2. Samples came from the ongoing ImmuneRACE study (first 160 participants) plus 1,254 subjects from 6 global collaborators. Sample metadata almost always included a de-identified subject ID, COVID-19 status, age in years and sex. Where HLA class I and class II types were available, the types were taken from metadata supplied by the sample provider, not from assay-based typing. Study-wide conclusions, independent of this receptor: How much clinical and demographic metadata was included differed by source and by participant, and the metadata was provided uncurated.

For this clone: What antigen it recognizes has not been identified. No base-level quality is on record; no much larger clone is a single base apart.

TCRbeta CDR3 regions were amplified from genomic DNA by means of the immunoSEQ Assay, a bias-controlled multiplex PCR. The paper's data handling went like this. The number of nucleated cells in each sample was estimated by amplification of reference gene primers within the assay. To quantify the absolute abundance of each unique TCRbeta CDR3 rearrangement, sequence reads were collapsed and filtered. For each sample, productive Simpson clonality was calculated as the square root of Simpson's diversity index over productive rearrangements. TCRdb holds this immuneACCESS table with in-frame rearrangements only. Some clones are missing; in checked studies, unresolved V genes explain under half, and the rest has no known cause. That table gives V, J and clone size, and the DNA gave D and trimming. The sample table lists approximately 150,000 clones, about nine tenths of them with a count of one. Of the sample, about two fifths is held by the ten largest clones.

Another Seattle source contributed samples from volunteer blood donors who had recovered from COVID-19. Collaborating institutions collected whole blood in K2EDTA tubes following their own protocols. Collaborator samples were shipped for TCRbeta analysis as frozen whole blood, isolated PBMCs, or DNA extracted from either sample type. The sample was peripheral blood. The sequence was collected from a man aged 50 to 60 who had recovered from COVID-19.

The CDR3 protein: CASSLYYPGTNEKLFF. The DNA sequence follows: TGCGCCAGCAGCTTGTATTACCCAGGGACTAATGAAAAACTGTTTTTT. This sequence uses TRBV5-1 and TRBJ1-4; TRBD1 is a possible D gene, resting on 5 matching bases. V is clipped by 1 base and J by 2 bases, and the sequence between their germline boundaries is 12 bases long. CDR1 and CDR2 were assigned from the germline V gene as SGHRS and YFSETQ. From cysteine to phenylalanine, the CDR3 is 16 amino acids long. The read is trimmed to its CDR3 DNA, 48 bases read in frame from base 1.